The source of this T cell receptor beta chain is a study of shared clonotypes between healthy human individuals (TCRdb year 2020). Describing the broader study: A few men and a couple of women, aged 18 to 49 years, made up the cohort. Blood TCR repertoires of a handful of healthy adults were deeply sequenced to estimate repertoire size and the extent of clonotype sharing between individuals. For each donor, CD4 naive and CD4 memory were each given three plates, CD8 naive was given two plates, and CD8 memory was given one plate. Each donor's leukapheresis produced roughly between about 0.8 and 10 billion PBMCs. To increase sequencing depth and limit assay-specific biases, different laboratories used diverse techniques to prepare libraries and sequence TCR repertoires.

Using the deep immunoSEQ assay, TCR CDR3 regions were amplified from genomic DNA by multiplex PCR. Extracted genomic DNA from each cell subset was distributed evenly across all wells of several immunoSEQ 96-well plates, and each plate was treated as a replicate. For sorted subsets, approximately 210 ng of genomic DNA, equivalent to 30,000 or so T cell genomes, went into each replicate PCR. Purified libraries were quantified with a Qubit 3.0 fluorometer, sized on a Bioanalyzer 2100, and re-quantified with the KAPA Library Quantification kit. A separate single-read 150-cycle Illumina NextSeq 550 flow cell was used to sequence each immunoSEQ 96-well plate. The paper's processing steps were these. Because the immunoSEQ output held only junctional sequences and lacked quality scores, the filtering could not match the filtering applied to full-length reads. Sequences were annotated with PyIR, a Python wrapper for IgBLAST v1.9, using IMGT germline references to assign V/J genes and CDR3. Any read was removed if the V/J assignment was weak (E-value above 1e-6), the CDR3 was missing, or the read contained stop codons, out-of-frame junctions, or ambiguous translated residues. A V3J clonotype was defined by an identical inferred V gene, J gene, and CDR3 amino acid sequence. The percentage overlap between two repertoires was calculated by dividing the number of shared unique clonotypes by the size of the smaller repertoire. Repertoire richness was assessed with RTK rarefaction, the Chao1 estimator, and Recon v2.1 estimates of unobserved clonotypes. For all TCRbeta clonotypes obtained by the gDNA method from a few donors, generation probabilities were computed with OLGA. TCRdb provides this immuneACCESS table in a form limited to in-frame rearrangements. Some clones are lacking; in checked studies, under half of them reflect an unresolved V gene, and why the rest are absent is not known. That table furnishes V, J and clone size, whereas the DNA furnished D and trimming. This sample has around 1.6 million clones in its table, and 98% of those were observed once. Of the sample, 0.45% is held by the ten largest clones.

The paper's findings and limits, for the study overall: Clonotypes shared by all four sorted-subset donors showed higher generation probabilities than non-shared clonotypes. The genetic and exposure-history diversity represented was limited by the small number of donors. Sharing across four donors was observed for about 5% of naive CD4, about 3.2% of naive CD8, around 2.5% of memory CD4, and over 0.3% of memory CD8 clonotypes. Estimated clonotype richness was generally larger for naive than for memory subsets. Pairwise subsampling led to the expectation that sequencing depth would affect the degree of clonotype sharing among donors. Sampling was restricted to blood, and TCR repertoires in tissue are likely to differ from TCR repertoires in blood. Incomplete sequencing was indicated by rarefaction of sorted-subset datasets, despite the large sequencing depth.

The donors were healthy, HIV-negative adults with no recently reported acute infections or vaccinations. All donors were Caucasian adults living in Nashville, Tennessee, USA. CD4+ T cells were enriched by magnetic negative selection; naive cells were then positively selected on CD45RA, and the negative fraction formed the memory subset. Blood was obtained by leukapheresis, after which PBMCs were separated by Ficoll-Histopaque density gradient centrifugation and cryopreserved in liquid nitrogen vapor phase. Analytical flow cytometry was used to check the purity and quantity of each magnetically sorted T cell population. Each sorted fraction had its genomic DNA isolated and then quantified by UV absorbance on a Nanodrop 2000c. CDR3 length: 13 amino acids, cysteine to phenylalanine. The kept DNA is CDR3 alone, 39 bases in frame from the first base. CDR1 and CDR2 (MDHEN, SYDVKM) derive from the germline V gene. V loses 6 bases of germline sequence and J loses 7 bases, and the interval between the two ends is 16 bases.

Remarks on this clone: Its target antigen remains unknown. The sample holds no much larger clone one base away, and base qualities are not on file.

The chain was built from TRBV28 and TRBJ2-7; TRBD1 is a weak D gene call, 6 bases matching. The specimen was naive CD4+ T cells sorted from blood. The intended sense of this specimen's cell subset or site label: CD45RA+ positively selected. This clonotype was obtained from a man in his thirties or forties in good health. The DNA is as follows: TGTGCCAGCAGCTTCCCCAGGGGTCGGGAGCAGTACTTC. The resulting protein is CASSFPRGREQYF.